Listed below are T cell receptor beta chains from one sample, sequenced in a study of T cells expressing NK-cell markers. With the 5' RACE reads reprocessed, TCRdb shows one record per CDR3 protein and no DNA. The sample has 350,000 to 450,000 distinct CDR3 sequences. Source material: blood T cells: a sorted CD56 or NKG2C T cell subset, CD4+ or CD8+ T cells, or bulk PBMC T cells (not recorded which). The source of these receptors is a man aged 18-69 years in good health. Both conserved end residues are part of each CDR3.

j_call v_call cdr3_aa
TRBJ2-7 TRBV12-5 CASGSRQGVSEQYF
TRBJ1-5 TRBV7-3 CASSLTGGQPQHF
TRBJ1-1 TRBV29-1 CSVDSPNGGAFF
TRBJ2-1 TRBV7-8 CASSPGWPAGGQEQFF
TRBJ2-1 TRBV9 CASSVGETRANEQFF
TRBJ1-6 TRBV6-6 CASSGTRSALHF
TRBJ1-6 TRBV7-3 CASSLRQTNSPLHF
TRBJ2-3 TRBV27 CASSLFRGGGGTDTQYF
TRBJ2-7 TRBV4-1 CASSRHFAGPYEQYF
TRBJ1-2 TRBV6-2/TRBV6-3 CASSSFGYGYTF
TRBJ1-5 TRBV19 CASTKNRASYNQPQHF
TRBJ1-3 TRBV20-1 CSAGGGRSGNTIYF
TRBJ2-1 TRBV5-1 CASSLPTGATSSYNEQFF
TRBJ2-5 TRBV20-1 CSANAQGRRQETQYF
TRBJ1-5 TRBV6-5 CASSYQTGASNQPQHF
TRBJ2-1 TRBV7-3 CASSLTRGSNNEQFF
TRBJ1-3 TRBV27 CASRGHSGNTIYF
TRBJ2-2 TRBV4-2 CASSQGLRTGLNTGELFF
TRBJ1-1 TRBV7-3 CASSNTGGSPSNEAFF
TRBJ2-1 TRBV15 CATSRGTGGWDTYNEQFF
TRBJ2-7 TRBV10-3 CAIMPGLAAPWKYEQYF
TRBJ2-5 TRBV20-1 CSARAGDLETQYF
TRBJ1-6 TRBV5-1 CASSPAGSNSPLHF
TRBJ2-5 TRBV12-3/TRBV12-4 CASSLVVTETQYF
TRBJ1-2 TRBV28 CASRQGTASPYGYTF
TRBJ2-5 TRBV11-2 CASSPGLAGIKETQYF
TRBJ1-3 TRBV30 CAWRDTGRGRNTIYF
TRBJ1-4 TRBV4-1 CASSQGQGVTLEKLFF
TRBJ2-5 TRBV5-4 CASSLPDQETQYF
TRBJ2-7 TRBV5-1 CASSLLDGLGGYEQYF
TRBJ2-7 TRBV6-1 CASSPGDSNIEQYF
TRBJ2-3 TRBV2 CASSELAGVRADTQYF
TRBJ1-3 TRBV5-4 CASSPDRGVGNTIYF
TRBJ1-1 TRBV25-1 CASSEGGPNTEAFF
TRBJ1-5 TRBV5-7 CASSCGQVRNQPQHF
TRBJ1-2 TRBV20-1 CSAPTGPRANYGYTF
TRBJ2-3 TRBV19 CASSSHGTPSTDTQYF
TRBJ1-2 TRBV9 CASSVPGTGGYGYTF
TRBJ2-7 TRBV4-2 CASSQDLALSYEQYF
TRBJ1-2 TRBV7-2 CASSLAGTGSLNYGYTF
TRBJ2-3 TRBV7-6 CASRKNPGKSTDTQYF
TRBJ2-3 TRBV20-1 CSAVYRDRVADTQYF
TRBJ1-1 TRBV12-3/TRBV12-4 CASSRQGYTEAFF
TRBJ2-3 TRBV15 CATSRPGEGTDTQYF
TRBJ1-2 TRBV7-2 CASSFNFNYGYTF
TRBJ2-2 TRBV27 CASSLASGGPNTGELFF
TRBJ2-2 TRBV6-1 CASSGGWAGELFF
TRBJ1-2 TRBV18 CASSPTADSYGYTF
TRBJ2-3 TRBV29-1 CSVRAGVVRDTQYF
TRBJ1-6 TRBV15 CATSTYQGPLHF
TRBJ1-1 TRBV28 CASSIANFRLNEAFF
TRBJ1-5 TRBV6-6 CASSDRGSQPQHF
TRBJ2-2 TRBV6-5 CASSWDGGPGELFF
TRBJ2-7 TRBV5-1 CASSIIDGTGEPQYF
TRBJ1-2 TRBV5-1 CASSLWTGGDDGYTF
TRBJ2-7 TRBV3-1 CASSHLGQAAYEQYF
TRBJ1-5 TRBV7-9 CASSIQNSNQPQHF
TRBJ2-3 TRBV11-3 CASSLMGAGDTQYF
TRBJ1-6 TRBV20-1 CSARVSRTGSYNSPLHF
TRBJ2-7 TRBV28 CASSLSWDTSGEQYF